This TCR beta chain emerged from a study of shared T cell receptors in the human thymus. Only in-frame clones appear in the TCRdb table, and some are missing; sequencing was by immunoSEQ multiplex PCR. The data show some 400,000 clones, with about 95% seen just once and approximately 0.02% held by the top ten. What was sequenced was thymocytes. The TCR sequence derives from a human donor.

As DNA, the CDR3 is TGTGCCAGCAGCGAGTCAGGGGGTAGCAATGAGCAGTTCTTC. Protein product: CASSESGGSNEQFF. This chain uses TRBV7-4 with TRBJ2-1; 7 bases are a match to TRBD1. This CDR3 spans 14 amino acids. The V and J ends lost 5 bases and 6 bases, in that order; junction bases with no gene match: 7. CDR1 SGHVT and CDR2 SQSDAQ come from the germline V gene.